What follows describes a single T cell receptor beta chain. Reverse transcription of about 0.45 to 1 ug RNA was performed with random hexamers. Multiplex PCR with immunoSEQ amplified the TCR beta CDR3 across 54 Vbeta and 13 Jbeta. TCRdb re-called the immunoSEQ multiplex PCR reads with MiXCR, one entry per CDR3 protein. The top ten clones hold just over 0.08% of a sample with a few hundred thousand distinct CDR3 sequences, roughly 94% of them seen once. V shed 6 bases and J 5 bases; nucleotides not matched to a gene: 14. CDR3 length: 16 amino acids. Per germline, CDR1 LNHDA and CDR2 SQIVND (reference sequence). This entry comes from a study of CD8 T cells in Susac syndrome. Sequencing of TCR beta drew on CD8+ and CD4+ T cells from blood. The multiple sclerosis control group was made up of treatment-naive patients with stable or active relapsing-remitting disease. Both CD4+ and CD8+ T cells were negatively isolated, and TEMRA cells underwent FACS enrichment.

The chain uses TRBV19 and TRBJ2-5; 8 bases match TRBD1. The specimen was CD4+ T cells from PBMCs. The TCR was taken from a human donor with multiple sclerosis. The CDR3 sequence is CASSALPQGAGETQYF. Written as DNA, the CDR3 is TGTGCCAGTAGCGCTCTCCCGCAGGGGGCCGGGGAGACCCAGTACTTC.